These T cell receptor beta chains were read from a single sample in a study of cytomegalovirus exposure and HLA in healthy donors. Clones were read by immunoSEQ multiplex PCR, and TCRdb kept only the in-frame ones, dropping some. The sample has approximately 130,000 clones, approximately 81% seen once. The source material was PBMCs. The receptors originated from a young woman in good health and CMV-seronegative. Each CDR3 is given with its conserved first and last residue. A D gene is named only where the DNA matches it firmly.

d_call v_call cdr3_aa
. TRBV5-1 CASSAPRGSGDGMNTGELFF
. TRBV7-9 CASQIARGSGANVLTF
. TRBV4-1 CASSQDPAVANSRSPLHF
TRBD1 TRBV2 CASLRTGKVLYNEQFF
TRBD2 TRBV9 CASSVDHSGGVSNTQYF
. TRBV4-1 CASSPQWSSYNEQFF
. TRBV6-1 CASSELGGYNSPLHF
TRBD1 TRBV9 CASSAGTGVYYEQYF
TRBD2 TRBV7-6 CASSLVGSAGGHNEQFF
. TRBV7-8 CASSLVRRGPSTDTQYF
. TRBV28 CASGEGTGNTEAFF
TRBD1 TRBV6-1 CASSISGTGTYEQYF
. TRBV7-7 CASSLEKGDTQYF
. TRBV7-8 CASEGTDNSPLHF
. TRBV13 CASSLEAQDYGYTF
TRBD1 TRBV7-2 CASGQQGGNTEAFF
. TRBV4-3 CASSQDMVARAREQYF
TRBD1 TRBV4-1 CASTPQGAGTDTQYF
TRBD1 TRBV6-7 CASSHRGEGNTNYGYTF
. TRBV27 CASKRASQASYNSPLHF
. TRBV5-1 CASSLGSQGWQETQYF
. TRBV2 CASSDPVAAPNTEAFF
TRBD1 TRBV5-8 CASSLAQGAQNEKLFF
TRBD1 TRBV14 CASSQNPGQRPGTQYF
. TRBV4-1 CASSLPGSTDREQYF
. TRBV10-3 CASLRTPNEAFF
TRBD1 TRBV27 CASRKGDRVYSYNEQFF
. TRBV6-6 CASSSQNIQPQHF
TRBD1 TRBV6-5 CASSLDRVYNTDTQYF
. TRBV28 CASSTLRTGELFF
TRBD1 TRBV6-5 CASSQTGIGTDTQYF
TRBD1 TRBV5-5 CASQTTGQSSYEQYF
. TRBV7-6 CASSPAGRGRSYEQYF
TRBD1 TRBV7-2 CASSPRTGGYEQYF
. TRBV4-3 CASSQGVLKITGLPSSYNEQFF
. TRBV6-5 CASSSPASGSSYEQYF
TRBD2 TRBV27 CASRERLAVIETQYF
TRBD1 TRBV2 CASSEDRGVTKNIQYF
TRBD2 TRBV7-9 CASSTGGTSGSGANVLTF
TRBD2 TRBV7-3 CASSLRASGGDTGELFF
TRBD2 TRBV29-1 CSTSDREGLSGANVLTF
. TRBV7-2 CASSPIGVRSNQPQHF
TRBD2 TRBV6-6 CASSPRGVGTDTQYF
TRBD1 TRBV18 CASSGFLGQGASEAFF
. TRBV5-1 CASSLINNEKLFF
TRBD1 TRBV5-4 CASSSRTGGYPDTQYF
TRBD2 TRBV7-2 CASSLELAGYNEQFF
TRBD1 TRBV27 CASSPGTGGFFGYTF
TRBD1 TRBV7-9 CASSPRQGGPNPEQYF
TRBD1 TRBV7-6 CASSPPGGSRFNTEAFF
TRBD1 TRBV10-2 CATGTGLPYEQYF
TRBD1 TRBV6-5 CASSSDRGVTDTQYF
. TRBV19 CASRGAPYGYTF
TRBD1 TRBV27 CASSLAGGYGGYTF
. TRBV9 CASSPGRVVTGELFF
. TRBV29-1 CSVGSPGKETQYF
TRBD1 TRBV18 CASSQGQGGTQYF
TRBD2 TRBV2 CASSLRTSGEGWAGELFF
. TRBV19 CASNEGYYGYTF